The 21 T cell receptor beta chains in this list originate from one sample, sequenced in a study of CD8 T cells in ankylosing spondylitis. A single record per CDR3 protein comes from TCRdb applying MiXCR to the 5' RACE reads. Of roughly 91,000 distinct CDR3 sequences detected, roughly 8% appear once; the ten largest clones hold around a tenth. Material: blood, either unsorted or a sorted T cell fraction (not recorded which). These receptors came from a male donor with ankylosing spondylitis or in good health (not recorded which).

This clonotype was counted ten times or more. The junction differs from germline at one of its ends, possibly a read error. V and J are TRBV2 and TRBJ1-2, with a possible D match to TRBD1 (5 bases). CDR1 is SNHLY and CDR2 is FYNNEI in the germline V gene. The CDR3 length is 14 residues. The CDR3 sequence: CANSAGYLEGGYTF. CDR3 DNA sequence: TGTGCCAACAGTGCGGGGTACTTAGAGGGGGGCTACACCTTC.

In its sample, this clonotype was seen a few times. The rearrangement links TRBV6-4 to TRBJ2-3; D gene unclear. The CDR3 extends over 12 amino acids. Germline V gives CDR1 MRHNA, CDR2 SNTAGT. V lost 4 bases and J lost 5, with 7 bases in between. The CDR3, as DNA: TGTGCCAGCAGTGGCCGAGGAGATACGCAGTATTTT. Its translation: CASSGRGDTQYF.

This clonotype showed up just a few times. The chain links TRBV20-1 to TRBJ2-5; TRBD1 aligns across 9 bases. Germline V gene sequence: CDR1 DFQATT, CDR2 SNEGSKA (reference sequence). CDR3 length: 16 residues. The junction had 16 bases not matched to a gene; V was cut back by 5 bases and J by 6 bases. CDR3 DNA sequence: TGCAGTGCTGGGTCTGGGGGACAGGGTATTGGAAAGACCCAGTACTTC. This translates into CSAGSGGQGIGKTQYF.

This clonotype was picked up many times. The J gene is TRBJ2-1, the V gene TRBV7-9; D may be TRBD2 (6 bases). The V end lost 0 bases, the J end lost 8 bases, and 17 bases lay between the germline ends. This CDR3 spans 16 amino acids. CDR1 is SEHNR, CDR2 FQNEAQ, per germline (reference sequence). CDR3 bases: TGTGCCAGCAGCTTAGCCGGCGGGGCACACAGCGATGAGCAGTTCTTC. Protein: CASSLAGGAHSDEQFF.

CDR3 nucleotides: TGTGCCAGCAGTAGTCTCGGACAGGGCCAAGAGACCCAGTACTTC. Translation: CASSSLGQGQETQYF. This chain links TRBV6-2 or TRBV6-3 with TRBJ2-5; the match to TRBD1 covers 8 bases. The V and J ends lost 5 bases and 1 base, in that order; junction bases with no gene match: 6. Germline V gives CDR1 MNHEY, CDR2 SVGEGT. CDR3 size: 15 residues.

This clonotype was seen repeatedly, ten times or more. The rearrangement uses TRBV27 and TRBJ2-3; D is perhaps TRBD1 (8 bases). The ends were cut back, 5 bases at V and 2 bases at J, with 23 bases in the middle. From germline, CDR1 is MNHEY and CDR2 SMNVEV (reference sequence). This CDR3 has 18 residues. CDR3 residues: CASSPTGGADQTTDTQYF. Written as DNA, the CDR3 is TGTGCCAGCAGTCCAACAGGGGGGGCGGACCAAACCACAGATACGCAGTATTTT.

This clonotype has at least ten counts. This chain links TRBV10-3 with TRBJ2-1; 8 nucleotides match TRBD2. The CDR3 is 15 amino acids. Germline V gene lookup returns CDR1 ENHRY and CDR2 SYGVKD. The V gene end was trimmed by 6 bases and the J gene end by 6 bases; junction bases not matched to a gene: 10. Here the CDR3 reads CAISDTSGGPNEQFF. Here the CDR3 DNA reads TGTGCCATCAGCGATACTAGCGGAGGGCCCAATGAGCAGTTCTTC.

This clonotype appeared many times. The chain combines TRBV4-3 with TRBJ1-1, with D unclear. Per the germline V gene, CDR1 is LGHNA and CDR2 is YSLEER. The CDR3 runs to 15 residues. Trimming stripped 4 bases from V and 0 bases from J, with 12 bases between. The CDR3 loop is CASSLGPGMNTEAFF. The CDR3 DNA reads TGCGCCAGCAGCCTCGGACCTGGGATGAACACTGAAGCTTTCTTT.

This clonotype was recorded at least ten times. V gene TRBV15 combines with J gene TRBJ1-2; D not resolved. CDR1 LNHNV and CDR2 YYDKDF come from the germline V gene (reference sequence). The CDR3 covers 17 residues. With 0 bases removed from V and 8 bases from J, the gap between germline ends came to 22 bases. In DNA form, the CDR3 reads TGTGCCACCAGCAGAGACGGGGAAGGTTTCACGGTGGGGGGCTACACCTTC. It encodes CATSRDGEGFTVGGYTF.

In its sample, this clonotype was seen many times. V gene TRBV9 combines with J gene TRBJ2-1; 10 positions match TRBD2. Germline V CDR1 and CDR2: SGDLS, YYNGEE. With V trimmed by 4 bases and J by 0 bases, 10 bases remained unmatched. The CDR3 totals 18 residues. The CDR3 bases are TGTGCCAGCAGCCATCAACTAGGACTAGCGGCCTCCTACAATGAGCAGTTCTTC. Its translation: CASSHQLGLAASYNEQFF.

Ten or more counts support this clonotype. The chain is built from TRBV7-9 and TRBJ2-3; D uncertain. This CDR3 region has 14 residues. The germline V gene encodes CDR1 SEHNR and CDR2 FQNEAQ (reference sequence). V shed 5 bases and J shed 3 bases, with 12 bases lying between them. The CDR3 DNA reads TGTGCCAGCAGCACCAAAGGGCAGACAGATACGCAGTATTTT. It encodes CASSTKGQTDTQYF.

This clonotype was seen ten or more times. The V call is TRBV7-2, the J call TRBJ2-5; possibly TRBD1 or TRBD2 for D (5 bases each). This CDR3 has 13 amino acids. Germline CDR1 SGHTA, CDR2 FQGNSA. Trimming stripped 6 bases from V and 7 bases from J, with 15 bases between. CDR3 nucleotide sequence: TGTGCCAGCAGGTGGGACCCAACGGGGACCCAGTACTTC. Its protein is CASRWDPTGTQYF.

This clonotype was counted only a few times. V usage is TRBV29-1 and J usage is TRBJ2-1; 14 bases are shared with TRBD2. The length of the CDR3 is 15 residues. Trimming removed 6 bases from V and 7 bases from J; junction bases left unmatched: 8. Per the germline V gene, CDR1 is SQVTM and CDR2 is ANQGSEA. Here the CDR3 DNA reads TGCAGCGTGGAGGGAGGACTAGCGGGGGGAAATGAGCAGTTCTTC. Translated, it gives CSVEGGLAGGNEQFF.

This clonotype appeared many times. This chain links TRBV7-9 with TRBJ1-4; D possibly corresponds to TRBD1 (5 bases). Germline loops: CDR1 SEHNR, CDR2 FQNEAQ (reference sequence). This CDR3 is built from 16 residues. The V and J ends lost 3 bases and 8 bases respectively, with 19 bases between them. DNA for the CDR3: TGTGCCAGCAGCTTTAGCGGGGACGGGGCTGGAGAAAAACTGTTTTTT. As protein: CASSFSGDGAGEKLFF.

This chain connects TRBV19 to TRBJ2-7; D call uncertain. Germline assignment: CDR1 LNHDA and CDR2 SQIVND (reference sequence). The CDR3 consists of 12 residues. Trimming removed 3 bases at V and 9 bases at J, with 12 bases between. DNA for the CDR3: TGTGCCAGTAGTATGGAAACTACGAGGCAGTACTTC. Translation gives CASSMETTRQYF.

This clonotype showed up many times. The V and J genes are TRBV5-1 and TRBJ1-6; D gene ambiguous. The germline V gene encodes CDR1 SGHRS and CDR2 YFSETQ. Deletions cut 2 bases from V and 0 bases from J, with 9 bases between. This CDR3 has 16 residues. In nucleotides, the CDR3 is TGCGCCAGCAGCTTTACGGGGAGCTCCTATAATTCACCCCTCCACTTT. Translating gives CASSFTGSSYNSPLHF.

The CDR3 protein is CASSLVLGGWGKETQYF. The CDR3 nucleotides read TGTGCCAGCAGCTTAGTCCTAGGGGGCTGGGGGAAAGAGACCCAGTACTTC. The J gene is TRBJ2-5, the V gene TRBV7-2, with 7 nucleotides matching TRBD1. J was trimmed by 3 bases and V by 1 base; bases with no gene match: 11. This CDR3 contains 17 residues. Per the germline V gene, CDR1 is SGHTA and CDR2 is FQGNSA.

This clonotype was seen at least ten times. DNA of the CDR3: TGTGCCAGCAGCGTCGGATGGGCGGTAGGGACTGAAGCTTTCTTT. Its protein product is CASSVGWAVGTEAFF. This chain links TRBV9 with TRBJ1-1; D remains ambiguous. Germline CDR1 is SGDLS and CDR2 is YYNGEE. The CDR3 runs to 15 residues. V was clipped by 2 bases and J by 5 bases, with 16 bases between them.

In this sample, this clonotype turned up a few times. This chain uses TRBV4-3 with TRBJ1-5; D unclear. Trimming took off 0 bases at V and 1 base at J, with 7 bases between the two ends. CDR1 is LGHNA, CDR2 YSLEER, per germline. The CDR3 is 15 residues long. CDR3 bases: TGCGCCAGCAGCCAAGACGGATCAAGCAATCAGCCCCAGCATTTT. It is translated as CASSQDGSSNQPQHF.

This clonotype was picked up many times. The rearrangement uses TRBV5-8 and TRBJ1-1; D is possibly TRBD1 (5 bases). This CDR3 contains 13 residues. CDR1 is SGHTS and CDR2 is YDEGEE in the germline V gene. Between the trimmed V and J ends, which lost 4 bases and 10 bases, there was a span of 17 bases. CDR3: CASSLRGGTAAFF. The CDR3 DNA follows: TGTGCCAGCAGCCTGCGGGGGGGGACCGCAGCTTTCTTT.

This clonotype was found many times. The chain couples TRBV5-6 to TRBJ1-1; D unresolved. The length of the CDR3 is 11 residues. Germline V CDR1 and CDR2: SGHDT, YYEEEE. Between the trimmed V and J ends, which lost 7 bases and 1 base, there was a span of 5 bases. This CDR3 reads CASSGNTEAFF. The CDR3 DNA follows: TGTGCCAGCTCAGGGAACACTGAAGCTTTCTTT. Looking up the rest from reference TRBV5-6 and TRBJ1-1 gives the full variable domain: DAGVTQSPTHLIKTRGQQVTLRCSPKSGHDTVSWYQQALGQGPQFIFQYYEEEERQRGNFPDRFSGHQFPNYSSELNVNALLLGDSALYLCASSGNTEAFFGQGTRLTVV.